What follows are 18 T cell receptor beta chains derived from one specimen sequenced in a study of blood T cell repertoires in COVID-19. Data came from immunoSEQ multiplex PCR; TCRdb stores just in-frame clones and leaves some out. The sample lists around 150,000 clones, approximately 87% occurring once. Sequences were obtained from peripheral blood. These receptors were collected from a woman in her thirties or forties with acute or convalescent COVID-19.

The rearrangement joins TRBV9 to TRBJ1-1; TRBD1 matches 9 bases. The J segment lost 3 bases and the V segment lost 1 base, leaving 4 bases of the junction unmatched. The CDR3 is 15 amino acids. The V gene's germline CDR1 is SGDLS and CDR2 YYNGEE. CDR3 residues: CASSVTGGGHTEAFF. Written as DNA, the CDR3 is TGTGCCAGCAGCGTAACAGGGGGCGGGCACACTGAAGCTTTCTTT.

V is TRBV30 and J is TRBJ1-1; TRBD1 agrees at 11 bases. CDR1 GTSNPN and CDR2 SVGIG come from the germline V gene (reference sequence). Trimming took 8 bases from V and 0 from J; bases not matched to a gene: 14. The CDR3 contains 17 residues. As DNA, the CDR3 is TGTGCCGTCCCATATAGGGACAGGGGGGCCATGAACACTGAAGCTTTCTTT. Protein sequence: CAVPYRDRGAMNTEAFF.

This rearrangement joins TRBV9 to TRBJ2-1; D is unclear. Germline loops: CDR1 SGDLS, CDR2 YYNGEE. Between the trimmed V and J ends, which lost 0 bases and 0 bases, there was a span of 7 bases. There are 15 residues in the CDR3. CDR3 loop: CASSVATGSYNEQFF. The CDR3 DNA is TGTGCCAGCAGCGTAGCGACGGGCTCCTACAATGAGCAGTTCTTC.

The V call is TRBV6-5, the J call TRBJ2-3; maybe TRBD2 (6 bases). The V end was cut by 6 bases, the J end by 7 bases, with 14 bases between. This CDR3 is 13 amino acids long. Germline values: CDR1 MNHEY, CDR2 SVGAGI. The CDR3 nucleotides are TGTGCCAGCAGCTATCCGGGAGCTCATACGCAGTATTTT. The encoded protein is CASSYPGAHTQYF.

This clone was seen a few times. The V call is TRBV9, the J call TRBJ1-6, with TRBD1 identical over 8 bases. Germline values: CDR1 SGDLS, CDR2 YYNGEE. The V and J ends lost 2 bases and 5 bases, in that order; junction bases with no gene match: 3. The CDR3 is 15 residues long. CDR3 nucleotides: TGTGCCAGCAGCGTTTCAGGGGGCAATAATTCACCCCTCCACTTT. Its translation is CASSVSGGNNSPLHF.

This chain uses TRBV2 with TRBJ2-7; D is perhaps TRBD1 (6 bases). Per the germline V gene, CDR1 is SNHLY and CDR2 is FYNNEI. Trimming left V 1 base short and J 12 bases short, with 16 bases between. This CDR3 is 13 amino acids long. The CDR3 sequence is CASSEGGHPGAYF. The CDR3 DNA follows: TGTGCCAGCAGTGAAGGGGGGCATCCAGGTGCGTACTTC.

The DNA of the CDR3 is TGTGCCTGGGAGGCCGAGGGAGCCGCCAACGTCCTGACTTTC. It encodes CAWEAEGAANVLTF. V is TRBV30 and J is TRBJ2-6, with D perhaps matching TRBD2 (5 bases). V shed 5 bases and J shed 7 bases, with 15 bases lying between them. The germline CDR1 and CDR2 sequences are GTSNPN and SVGIG (reference sequence). The CDR3 spans 14 residues.

The V call is TRBV12-3 or TRBV12-4, the J call TRBJ1-2; D is unclear. Trimming removed 5 bases from V and 9 bases from J, with 16 bases in between. CDR3 length equals 13 residues. CDR3 nucleotide sequence: TGTGCCAGCAGTCCCGTTTTTCCGGGAAGCTACACCTTC. It specifies CASSPVFPGSYTF.

The chain links TRBV4-1 to TRBJ2-1; 10 nucleotides agree with TRBD2. With 1 base clipped from V and 12 bases from J, the junction kept 6 bases outside the gene matches. Germline V lookup: CDR1 MGHRA, CDR2 YSYEKL. The CDR3 has 14 residues. CDR3 protein: CASSQGGLAGAQFF. The DNA of the CDR3 is TGCGCCAGCAGCCAAGGAGGGCTAGCGGGGGCGCAGTTCTTC.

This clone was seen a handful of times. The chain is built from TRBV12-5 and TRBJ1-2; no firm D call. Germline assignment: CDR1 LGHNT and CDR2 FRNRAP. The CDR3 loop spans 14 amino acids. V was pared by 0 bases and J by 3 bases, with 8 bases between. DNA for the CDR3: TGTGCTAGTGGTTTGGTACCAGTGGACTATGGCTACACCTTC. Its protein is CASGLVPVDYGYTF.

The chain links TRBV6-2 or TRBV6-3 to TRBJ2-5; 8 positions match TRBD1. The CDR3 length is 16 residues. V shed 4 bases, J shed 5 bases, and the junction held 12 bases outside the gene matches. Germline lookup yields CDR1 MNHEY and CDR2 SVGEGT. CDR3 loop: CASSFNTDRGGETQYF. The CDR3 nucleotides are TGTGCCAGCAGTTTCAACACCGACAGGGGCGGTGAGACCCAGTACTTC.

The rearrangement uses TRBV10-3 and TRBJ2-5; 10 nucleotides line up with TRBD2. The V gene's germline CDR1 is ENHRY and CDR2 SYGVKD. V lost 6 bases, J lost 5 bases, and 6 bases stayed unmatched. The CDR3 loop spans 14 amino acids. The CDR3 region is CAISPSGGDETQYF. The CDR3 region has the DNA TGTGCCATCAGCCCTAGCGGGGGAGACGAGACCCAGTACTTC.

Details on this clone: One end of the junction is discordant with germline, which a read error may explain. The chain combines TRBV7-2 with TRBJ1-2; 7 bases are a match to TRBD1. The germline V gene encodes CDR1 SGHTA and CDR2 FQGNSA. CDR3 length: 15 amino acids. The CDR3 region is CASSSPTGPNYGYTF. The CDR3 DNA reads TGTGCCAGCAGCTCACCGACAGGGCCTAACTACGGCTACACCTTC.

The genes are TRBV4-1 and TRBJ1-2, with D perhaps TRBD1 (6 bases). Germline V gene lookup returns CDR1 MGHRA and CDR2 YSYEKL. Trimming took off 3 bases at V and 8 bases at J, with 13 bases between the two ends. This CDR3 comprises 13 residues. The CDR3 loop reads CASSQPGQRGYTF. CDR3 in DNA: TGCGCCAGCAGCCAGCCCGGACAGAGGGGCTACACCTTC.

The CDR3 is CASRPRAGDRSTDTQYF. Here the CDR3 DNA reads TGTGCCAGTAGGCCTAGGGCTGGGGACAGGAGCACAGATACGCAGTATTTT. J is TRBJ2-3 and V is TRBV19; 8 nucleotides agree with TRBD1. The V and J ends lost 6 bases and 0 bases, in that order; junction bases with no gene match: 11. Germline values: CDR1 LNHDA, CDR2 SQIVND (reference sequence). CDR3 length: 17 residues. Drawing the rest from reference TRBV19 and TRBJ2-3, the complete variable domain is DGGITQSPKYLFRKEGQNVTLSCEQNLNHDAMYWYRQDPGQGLRLIYYSQIVNDFQKGDIAEGYSVSREKKESFPLTVTSAQKNPTAFYLCASRPRAGDRSTDTQYFGPGTRLTVL.

The rearrangement uses TRBV11-2 and TRBJ1-2; D uncertain. Germline CDR1 and CDR2: SGHAT and FQNNGV. The CDR3 covers 12 residues. The V gene lost 3 bases and the J gene lost 6 bases, with 8 bases spanning the gap. CDR3 residues: CASSLFENGYTF. In DNA, the CDR3 is TGTGCCAGCAGCTTGTTCGAGAATGGCTACACCTTC. The complete variable domain, with remaining parts taken from reference TRBV11-2 and TRBJ1-2, reads EAGVAQSPRYKIIEKRQSVAFWCNPISGHATLYWYQQILGQGPKLLIQFQNNGVVDDSQLPKDRFSAERLKGVDSTLKIQPAKLEDSAVYLCASSLFENGYTFGSGTRLTVV.

V gene TRBV5-4 combines with J gene TRBJ2-2; 8 nucleotides line up with TRBD2. Germline lookup yields CDR1 SGHNT and CDR2 YYREEE (reference sequence). This CDR3 spans 17 amino acids. Losses at the gene ends were 0 bases for V and 5 bases for J; bases not matched to a gene: 9. The CDR3 DNA reads as TGTGCCAGCAGCTTGGGGGCCGGGGGGGCCGTAACCGGGGAGCTGTTTTTT. Translation gives CASSLGAGGAVTGELFF.

The V call is TRBV11-2, the J call TRBJ2-7; the match to TRBD1 covers 9 bases. Per germline, CDR1 SGHAT and CDR2 FQNNGV. The CDR3 totals 15 residues. J was trimmed by 2 bases and V by 4 bases; bases with no gene match: 6. Here the CDR3 reads CASSSGTGFTYEQYF. CDR3 coding DNA: TGTGCCAGCAGCTCCGGGACAGGGTTTACCTACGAGCAGTACTTC.